Following are 27 T cell receptor beta chains from one sample sequenced in a study of T cell clonality in common variable immunodeficiency. Clones were sequenced by immunoSEQ multiplex PCR, and TCRdb holds only the in-frame ones, with some missing. This sample has about 52,000 clones, each found more than once. The sequenced material came from peripheral blood mononuclear cells. These receptors came from a person aged 18-70 years in good health.

In regard to this clone: Read data end 3 residues before the CDR3 end; the end is taken from the germline J gene. The chain is built from TRBV18 and TRBJ1-3, with a tentative D call TRBD1 (6 bases). Looked up from germline, CDR1 is KGHSH and CDR2 is LQKENI. Trimming removed 3 bases at V and 3 bases at J, with 18 bases between. The CDR3 runs 17 residues. Here the CDR3 reads CASSPGLGQLIGNTIYF. The sequenced part of the CDR3 DNA is TGTGCCAGCTCACCGGGACTAGGACAGCTTATTGGAAACACC. Supplemented by reference TRBV18 and TRBJ1-3, the full variable domain reads NAGVMQNPRHLVRRRGQEARLRCSPMKGHSHVYWYRQLPEEGLKFMVYLQKENIIDESGMPKERFSAEFPKEGPSILRIQQVVRGDSAAYFCASSPGLGQLIGNTIYFGEGSWLTVV.

This clone was detected only a few times. The DNA ends 3 residues before the CDR3 does, and the rest of the CDR3 is filled in from the germline J gene. The V and J genes are TRBV2 and TRBJ1-1, with a tentative D call TRBD1 (5 bases). The CDR3 contains 12 residues. Germline values: CDR1 SNHLY, CDR2 FYNNEI. The sequenced CDR3 bases are TGTGCCACCTCCCGAAGAGGGGTCGAA. Translating it yields CATSRRGVE. The whole CDR3 reads CATSRRGVEAFF.

In its sample, this clone was seen many times. The CDR3 end lies 3 residues beyond the end of the read and is filled in from the germline J gene. The V call is TRBV29-1, the J call TRBJ2-2, with D unresolved. V dropped 5 bases and J dropped 0 bases, with 7 bases sitting between them. Germline lookup yields CDR1 SQVTM and CDR2 ANQGSEA. The CDR3 has 13 residues. CDR3 region: CSVPVSNTGELFF. CDR3 DNA, as far as it was read: TGCAGCGTTCCCGTCTCGAACACCGGGGAG.

There are many counts of this clone. The CDR3 end falls 3 residues outside the read, so it is completed with the germline J gene. This chain uses TRBV7-9 with TRBJ2-5; D call uncertain. This CDR3 is 14 amino acids long. Germline V gene sequence: CDR1 SEHNR, CDR2 FQNEAQ (reference sequence). Deletions cut 1 base from V and 4 bases from J, with 10 bases between. CDR3 DNA (partial): TGTGCCAGCAGCTTAGGCAGGTTAGGAGAGACC. Translation: CASSLGRLGET. The full-length CDR3 reads as CASSLGRLGETQYF.

This clone showed up many times. The read terminates 3 residues ahead of where the CDR3 ends, so the germline J gene completes it. The chain recombines TRBV6-1 with TRBJ1-5; D unclear. The V gene lost 2 bases and the J gene lost 7 bases, with 15 bases spanning the gap. The CDR3 sequence is 15 residues long. Germline V lookup: CDR1 MNHNS, CDR2 SASEGT. The CDR3 bases that were read are TGTGCCAGCAGTGAACCTTTTCGGTTGGTGCAGCCC. Protein: CASSEPFRLVQP. The complete CDR3 sequence is CASSEPFRLVQPQHF.

This clone has ten or more counts. The missing CDR3 end, 3 residues past where the read stops, is filled in from the germline J gene. This chain links TRBV7-9 with TRBJ1-2; D is undetermined. V gave up 5 bases and J gave up 4 bases, with 14 bases separating them. The CDR3 covers 14 residues. Germline V gives CDR1 SEHNR, CDR2 FQNEAQ (reference sequence). The CDR3 bases that were read are TGTGCCAGCAGCGCGGCACACGAATTCTATGGC. This sequence encodes CASSAAHEFYG. In full, the CDR3 reads CASSAAHEFYGYTF.

This clone has a count of ten or more. The missing CDR3 end, 3 residues past where the read stops, is filled in from the germline J gene. J is TRBJ2-3 and V is TRBV7-3; D perhaps matches TRBD2 (5 bases). The CDR3 has 15 amino acids. Germline V lookup: CDR1 SGHTA, CDR2 FQGTGA. CDR3: CASSRSGTIQETQYF. The CDR3 bases that were read are TGTGCCAGCAGCAGAAGCGGAACAATACAAGAGACG.

This clone appeared many times. Read data end 3 residues before the CDR3 end; the end is taken from the germline J gene. This chain joins TRBV19 and TRBJ2-2, with 7 nucleotides matching TRBD1. The germline CDR1 and CDR2 sequences are LNHDA and SQIVND (reference sequence). The junction had 8 bases not matched to a gene; V was cut back by 7 bases and J by 3 bases. This CDR3 has 15 amino acids. The CDR3 sequence is CASTSGTDYTGELFF. The covered CDR3 bases are TGTGCCAGTACGTCCGGGACAGATTACACCGGGGAG.

This clone was detected a few times. Partial CDR3 DNA: TGTGCCAGCAGCTCAAGCGGTTACAATGAG. The encoded protein is CASSSSGYNE. The whole CDR3 reads CASSSSGYNEQFF. This sequence joins TRBV11-2 and TRBJ2-1; D might be TRBD2 (5 bases). The CDR3 extends 3 residues past the end of the read, so its final part is completed from the germline J gene. The V gene's germline CDR1 is SGHAT and CDR2 FQNNGV. There are 13 residues in the CDR3. The V end lost 4 bases, the J end lost 4 bases, and 8 bases lay between the germline ends.

In its sample, this clone was seen many times. The CDR3 goes on 3 residues after the read ends, and that part is filled in from the germline J gene. The chain is built from TRBV4-1 and TRBJ2-1; 7 bases match TRBD2. V lost 2 bases, J lost 3 bases, and 7 bases stayed unmatched. CDR1 is MGHRA, CDR2 YSYEKL, per germline. The CDR3 extends over 16 amino acids. The part of the CDR3 DNA that was read is TGCGCCAGCAGCCAATCCCTAGCGGACATCTACAATGAG. This translates into CASSQSLADIYNE. The complete CDR3 reads CASSQSLADIYNEQFF.

This clone was observed at least ten times. The CDR3 extends 3 residues past the end of the read, so its final part is completed from the germline J gene. The chain has TRBV19 and TRBJ2-3, with TRBD2 as a possible D gene (6 bases). The CDR3 length is 15 residues. The germline V and J ends were trimmed by 7 bases and 1 base, with 15 bases remaining between them. Germline CDR1 LNHDA, CDR2 SQIVND (reference sequence). The CDR3: CASTHRGLGTDTQYF. The DNA read from the CDR3 is TGTGCCAGTACCCACCGGGGACTTGGCACAGATACG.

This clone was observed a handful of times. Read coverage stops 3 residues before the CDR3 terminus; the germline J gene supplies the remainder. V gene TRBV19 combines with J gene TRBJ1-4; TRBD1 aligns across 8 bases. Germline CDR1 LNHDA, CDR2 SQIVND (reference sequence). Unmatched junction bases numbered 10, after V lost 5 bases and J lost 8 bases. CDR3 length: 15 amino acids. Partial CDR3 DNA: TGTGCCAGTAGTTCAATGGACAGGGCGGAGGAAAAA. Translation gives CASSSMDRAEEK. The whole CDR3 sequence is CASSSMDRAEEKLFF.

This clone was found many times. The CDR3 end falls 3 residues outside the read, so it is completed with the germline J gene. Different DNA sequences within this sample yield the same CDR3. This chain uses TRBV7-2 with TRBJ2-7, with TRBD1 identical over 11 bases. The CDR3 covers 14 residues. Germline V gene sequence: CDR1 SGHTA, CDR2 FQGNSA. The junction had 2 bases not matched to a gene; V was cut back by 5 bases and J by 2 bases. This chain's CDR3 is CASSPGQGAYEQYF. The DNA read from the CDR3 is TGTGCCAGCAGCCCGGGACAGGGGGCCTACGAG.

This clone was found many times. The sequenced fragment ends 3 residues before the CDR3 boundary, so the rest is inferred from the germline J gene. The chain couples TRBV6-2 or TRBV6-3 to TRBJ2-5, with 8 bases fitting TRBD2. V gave up 0 bases and J gave up 4 bases; unmatched junction bases: 4. CDR3 size: 15 residues. Germline assignment: CDR1 MNHEY and CDR2 SVGEGT. CDR3 bases read: TGTGCCAGCAGTTACTCGAACAGCGGGAGAGAGACC. Translation gives CASSYSNSGRET. The CDR3, in full, reads CASSYSNSGRETQYF.

This clone has a count of ten or more. The read terminates 3 residues before the CDR3 end, so the remaining end is supplied by the germline J gene. The chain carries TRBV19 and TRBJ2-7, with no clear D. This CDR3 has 10 residues. Germline CDR1 and CDR2: LNHDA and SQIVND (reference sequence). V gave up 6 bases and J gave up 4 bases, with 4 bases separating them. The CDR3 bases that were read are TGTGCCAGTAGCCCTTACGAG. Translation gives CASSPYE. The full CDR3 protein is CASSPYEQYF.

This clone has at least ten counts. The covered CDR3 bases are TGTGCCAGTTCTATACAGGGGATCGGCAATGAG. As protein: CASSIQGIGNE. The full CDR3 reads CASSIQGIGNEQFF. The chain is built from TRBV19 and TRBJ2-1; 7 bases fit TRBD1. The read ends 3 residues shy of where the CDR3 ends; the end is completed using the germline J gene. Germline CDR1 and CDR2: LNHDA and SQIVND (reference sequence). The J segment lost 6 bases and the V segment lost 8 bases, leaving 10 bases of the junction unmatched. The CDR3 consists of 14 residues.

This clone was observed many times. The read halts 3 residues ahead of the CDR3 end, with the missing end drawn from the germline J gene. This chain joins TRBV6-4 and TRBJ2-6; 8 bases fit TRBD1. Germline V gene sequence: CDR1 MRHNA, CDR2 SNTAGT. The CDR3 covers 16 residues. After removal of 5 bases from V and 0 bases from J, the junction contained 3 bases not matched to a gene. The sequenced part of the CDR3 DNA is TGTGCCAGCAGTAAGGACAGGGCCTCTGGGGCCAACGTC. This sequence encodes CASSKDRASGANV. The full CDR3 sequence reads CASSKDRASGANVLTF.

This clone was counted ten times or more. The observed sequence ends 3 residues before the CDR3 terminus, with the missing tail filled in from the germline J gene. The V and J genes are TRBV30 and TRBJ1-4; 8 bases agree with TRBD1. This CDR3 comprises 15 residues. The germline V gene encodes CDR1 GTSNPN and CDR2 SVGIG (reference sequence). V lost 3 bases, J lost 7 bases, and 10 bases stayed unmatched. CDR3 region: CAWSDPGQGGEKLFF. CDR3 DNA (partial): TGTGCCTGGAGCGACCCCGGACAGGGAGGTGAAAAA.

This clone was seen ten or more times. The sequence runs out 3 residues before the end of the CDR3; the remainder is reconstructed from the germline J gene. This specimen includes other DNA sequences encoding the same CDR3. V gene TRBV18 combines with J gene TRBJ2-7; D is perhaps TRBD2 (6 bases). The CDR3 spans 14 residues. With 3 bases removed from V and 1 base from J, the gap between germline ends came to 10 bases. CDR1 and CDR2 from the germline V gene are KGHSH and LQKENI. The CDR3 is CASSPPAGSYEQYF. CDR3 DNA (partial): TGTGCCAGCTCACCCCCGGCGGGGTCCTACGAG.

This clone was detected many times. The read terminates 3 residues before the CDR3 end, so the remaining end is supplied by the germline J gene. The chain carries TRBV19 and TRBJ1-4; 12 nucleotides align to TRBD1. The CDR3 has 17 amino acids. Germline values: CDR1 LNHDA, CDR2 SQIVND (reference sequence). The CDR3 DNA, read in part, is TGTGCGTCATCGGGACAGGGGGCCCTAGCAACTAATGAAAAA. Its translation is CASSGQGALATNEK. The CDR3 in its entirety is CASSGQGALATNEKLFF. Complete variable domain (other parts from reference TRBV19 and TRBJ1-4): DGGITQSPKYLFRKEGQNVTLSCEQNLNHDAMYWYRQDPGQGLRLIYYSQIVNDFQKGDIAEGYSVSREKKESFPLTVTSAQKNPTAFYLCASSGQGALATNEKLFFGSGTQLSVL.

This clone was counted only a few times. With the read ending 3 residues before the CDR3 end, the germline J gene is used to fill in that end. This rearrangement joins TRBV20-1 to TRBJ1-1, with D maybe TRBD1 (5 bases). CDR1 is DFQATT, CDR2 SNEGSKA, per germline (reference sequence). This CDR3 spans 12 amino acids. With 5 bases removed from V and 6 bases from J, the gap between germline ends came to 13 bases. Partial CDR3 DNA: TGCAGTGCTCGAGCAGGGAGTCCTGAA. Translating it yields CSARAGSPE. The CDR3 as a whole reads CSARAGSPEAFF.

This clone has a count of ten or more. The sequenced part of the CDR3 DNA is TGTGCCAGCATCTCCCCGCGACAGGGGGCCCACGAG. It specifies CASISPRQGAHE. From start to end, the CDR3 is CASISPRQGAHEQYF. The chain uses TRBV28 and TRBJ2-7; 10 bases are a match to TRBD1. The read terminates 3 residues before the CDR3 end, so the remaining end is supplied by the germline J gene. The CDR3 is made up of 15 amino acids. CDR1 and CDR2 (germline): MDHEN, SYDVKM. V gave up 7 bases and J gave up 5 bases; unmatched junction bases: 11.

This clone has a handful of counts. The read stops 3 residues short of the end of the CDR3; the missing end is completed from the germline J gene. The chain carries TRBV5-8 and TRBJ2-7; the match to TRBD1 covers 11 bases. The germline gives CDR1 SGHTS, CDR2 YDEGEE. The trim removed 2 bases at V and 3 bases at J, leaving 4 bases unmatched. CDR3 length: 15 amino acids. The CDR3 DNA, read in part, is TGTGCCAGCAGCTTCGGGACAGGGGGTTACTACGAG. As protein: CASSFGTGGYYE. The whole CDR3 protein reads CASSFGTGGYYEQYF. Complete variable domain (other parts from reference TRBV5-8 and TRBJ2-7): EAGVTQSPTHLIKTRGQQATLRCSPISGHTSVYWYQQALGLGLQFLLWYDEGEERNRGNFPPRFSGRQFPNYSSELNVNALELEDSALYLCASSFGTGGYYEQYFGPGTRLTVT.

As for this clone: The read terminates 3 residues ahead of where the CDR3 ends, so the germline J gene completes it. The V and J genes are TRBV20-1 and TRBJ2-7, with 11 bases fitting TRBD2. This CDR3 has 13 amino acids. V shed 3 bases, J shed 2 bases, and the junction held 0 bases outside the gene matches. Germline CDR1 DFQATT, CDR2 SNEGSKA (reference sequence). The CDR3: CSARGLAAYEQYF. The DNA read from the CDR3 is TGCAGTGCTAGGGGACTAGCGGCCTACGAG.

To note about this clone: The read ends 3 residues shy of where the CDR3 ends; the end is completed using the germline J gene. This chain uses TRBV5-4 with TRBJ2-5, with 7 bases that match TRBD2. The CDR3 consists of 14 residues. Germline loops: CDR1 SGHNT, CDR2 YYREEE (reference sequence). Trimming took 3 bases from V and 1 from J; bases not matched to a gene: 3. The CDR3 reads CASSSGTTQETQYF. The DNA read from the CDR3 is TGTGCCAGCAGCTCTGGGACTACCCAAGAGACC.

Details on this clone: The read halts 3 residues ahead of the CDR3 end, with the missing end drawn from the germline J gene. The V gene is TRBV5-1, the J gene TRBJ1-3; 7 bases align to TRBD1. The J segment lost 0 bases and the V segment lost 4 bases, leaving 7 bases of the junction unmatched. The CDR3 runs to 16 residues. From germline, CDR1 is SGHRS and CDR2 YFSETQ. The CDR3 sequence is CASSTGQKLSGNTIYF. The sequenced CDR3 bases are TGCGCCAGCAGCACGGGACAGAAACTCTCTGGAAACACC.

Comment on this clone: The observed sequence ends 3 residues before the CDR3 terminus, with the missing tail filled in from the germline J gene. The chain employs TRBV7-8 and TRBJ2-7; tentative D call: TRBD2 (6 bases). This CDR3 is 16 amino acids long. Trimming took 7 bases from V and 0 from J, leaving 19 bases between them. Germline CDR1 is SGHVS and CDR2 is FQNEAQ. The CDR3 loop reads CASTWGRRRGSYEQYF. CDR3 bases read: TGTGCCAGCACCTGGGGTAGGCGGAGGGGCTCCTACGAG.